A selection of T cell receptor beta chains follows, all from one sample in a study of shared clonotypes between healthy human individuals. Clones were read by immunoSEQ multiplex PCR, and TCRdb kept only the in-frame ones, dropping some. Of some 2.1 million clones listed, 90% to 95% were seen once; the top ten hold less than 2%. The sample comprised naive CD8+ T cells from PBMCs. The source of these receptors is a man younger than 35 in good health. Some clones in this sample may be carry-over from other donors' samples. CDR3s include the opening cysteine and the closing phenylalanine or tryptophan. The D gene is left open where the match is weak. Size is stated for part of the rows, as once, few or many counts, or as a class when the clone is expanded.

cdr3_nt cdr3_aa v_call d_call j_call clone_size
TGCGCCAGCATGGGGGAAGAAAACATTCAGTACTTC CASMGEENIQYF TRBV5-1 . TRBJ2-4 .
TGTGCCAGCAGTCCAAGGGGGAGCCTTAGGTATGGCTACACCTTC CASSPRGSLRYGYTF TRBV27 . TRBJ1-2 once
TGTGCCAGCGGGGGGATGGTCCACGAGCAGTACTTC CASGGMVHEQYF TRBV2 . TRBJ2-7 .
TGCGCCAGCAGTGAGTTGCGTTCGGAGACCCAGTACTTC CASSELRSETQYF TRBV10-1 . TRBJ2-5 .
TGTGCCAGCAGTTTATCAGTAGGGGCGTACGAGCAGTACTTC CASSLSVGAYEQYF TRBV28 . TRBJ2-7 .
TGTGCCAGCAGCTTTGGCAGCCAATACGAGCAGTACTTC CASSFGSQYEQYF TRBV7-6 . TRBJ2-7 once
TGTGCCAGCAGTGAAGGACAGGGCATTAATGAAAAACTGTTTTTT CASSEGQGINEKLFF TRBV6-4 TRBD1 TRBJ1-4 .
TGCAGCGTTGAATTCCCACAGCCGCGGGAGGAGACCCAGTACTTC CSVEFPQPREETQYF TRBV29-1 TRBD2 TRBJ2-5 .
TGTGCCAGCAGCGCCGCGGGACAGGGGGTGCTTAGCAATCAGCCCCAGCATTTT CASSAAGQGVLSNQPQHF TRBV7-2 TRBD1 TRBJ1-5 .
TGTGCTAGTGGTTTCGGGAGCTCCTACAATGAGCAGTTCTTC CASGFGSSYNEQFF TRBV12-5 . TRBJ2-1 .
TGTGCCAGCAGCGTAGCAGTATACCCTAGCGGGGCCTATGGCTACACCTTC CASSVAVYPSGAYGYTF TRBV9 . TRBJ1-2 .
TGCGCCAGCAGTCAATCGAACGGGACAGGGACCACAGATACGCAGTATTTT CASSQSNGTGTTDTQYF TRBV23-1 TRBD1 TRBJ2-3 .
TGCGCCAGCAATTCCGGGACTTCGGCCGGGGAGCTGTTTTTT CASNSGTSAGELFF TRBV10-1 . TRBJ2-2 .
TGTGCCAGCAGCTTAGGGACGAGCGGCTATGGCTACACCTTC CASSLGTSGYGYTF TRBV11-2 . TRBJ1-2 .
TGTGCCAGCAGCCCATCGGACAGGGGATCAAACTATGAGCAGTTCTTC CASSPSDRGSNYEQFF TRBV7-9 TRBD1 TRBJ2-1 .
TGTGCCAGCAGCGTCACCGAGAATGAGCAGTTCTTC CASSVTENEQFF TRBV11-2 . TRBJ2-1 .
TGTGCCATCAGTGAGTACATCGCTGACTCTAACTATGGCTACACCTTC CAISEYIADSNYGYTF TRBV10-3 . TRBJ1-2 .
TGTGCCAGCAGCAAAGCGCCAGCGGGAGGGCCATACGAGCAGTACTTC CASSKAPAGGPYEQYF TRBV21-1 . TRBJ2-7 .
TGTGCCAGCAGCGTAGTACCTTCACAGGAGGAGCAGTTCTTC CASSVVPSQEEQFF TRBV9 . TRBJ2-1 few
TGTGCCAGTAGTCCCCGAGGGATTCTGAACACTGAAGCTTTCTTT CASSPRGILNTEAFF TRBV19 . TRBJ1-1 .
TGTGCCAGCAGCCGAGGGACTAGCGGGAGGGATGAGCAGTTCTTC CASSRGTSGRDEQFF TRBV7-2 TRBD2 TRBJ2-1 .
TGTGCCAGTGAAGAAGGGTGGTCGGGGGAGCAGTACTTC CASEEGWSGEQYF TRBV19 . TRBJ2-7 .
TGTGCCAGCAGCCCGGGGGTAGCGGGAGGTGAGACCCAGTACTTC CASSPGVAGGETQYF TRBV7-8 TRBD2 TRBJ2-5 .
TGTGCCAGCAGCTTAGGCTGGCGGCGGGAGGGTACCTACAATGAGCAGTTCTTC CASSLGWRREGTYNEQFF TRBV7-8 TRBD2 TRBJ2-1 .
TGTGCCATACAGAACACCGGGGAGCTGTTTTTT CAIQNTGELFF TRBV19 . TRBJ2-2 .
TGCAGCGTTGAAAAAGGGGGCAGTGAGCAGTACTTC CSVEKGGSEQYF TRBV29-1 TRBD1 TRBJ2-7 .
TGTGCCAGCAGCGTAGGCCTAGCGGATGCCTACGAGCAGTACTTC CASSVGLADAYEQYF TRBV9 TRBD2 TRBJ2-7 .
TGTGCCAGCAGCTTGCCGCGCGCTGGGGCCAACGTCCTGACTTTC CASSLPRAGANVLTF TRBV7-3 . TRBJ2-6 .
TGTGCCACCAGCAGAGGAGAGACCTACGAGCAGTACTTC CATSRGETYEQYF TRBV15 . TRBJ2-7 .
TGTGCCAGCAGCCAACGGCATAGACAAACGAGCGGGAGTTACGAGCAGTACTTC CASSQRHRQTSGSYEQYF TRBV5-6 TRBD2 TRBJ2-7 .